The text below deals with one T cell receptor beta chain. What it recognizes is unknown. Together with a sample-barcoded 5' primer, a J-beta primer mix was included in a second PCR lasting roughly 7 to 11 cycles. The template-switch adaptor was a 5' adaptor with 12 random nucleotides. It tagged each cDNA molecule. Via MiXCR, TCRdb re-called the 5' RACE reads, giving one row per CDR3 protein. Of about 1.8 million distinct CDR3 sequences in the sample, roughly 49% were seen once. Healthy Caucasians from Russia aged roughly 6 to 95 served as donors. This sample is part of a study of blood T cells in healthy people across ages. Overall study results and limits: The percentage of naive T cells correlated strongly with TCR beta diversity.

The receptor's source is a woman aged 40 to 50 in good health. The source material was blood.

The CDR3 DNA sequence: TGTGCCAGCAGGCCGCCCGGAGCCGATACGCAGTATTTT. It specifies CASRPPGADTQYF. The J gene is TRBJ2-3, the V gene TRBV6-5; D not certain. The CDR3 length is 13 residues. Germline CDR1 reads MNHEY; CDR2 reads SVGAGI. The ends were cut back, 6 bases at V and 6 bases at J, with 13 bases in the middle.